These 24 T cell receptor beta chains came from one sample sequenced in a study of PD-L1 blockade in urothelial cancer. Using immunoSEQ multiplex PCR, the repertoire was profiled, and TCRdb retains in-frame clones only, with some absent. The sample lists 90,000 to 120,000 clones, roughly nine tenths occurring once. Source: PBMCs, taken around atezolizumab (anti-PD-L1) treatment. The receptors were sampled from a woman of 80 years or more with urothelial cancer.

This rearrangement joins TRBV19 to TRBJ1-1, with D perhaps TRBD1 (5 bases). The CDR3 totals 14 residues. V lost 5 bases and J 4 bases, leaving 14 bases between the germline ends. The germline V gene has CDR1 LNHDA and CDR2 SQIVND (reference sequence). As DNA, the CDR3 is TGTGCCAGTAGTCCCATCGAAGGGGTCACTGAAGCTTTCTTT. It encodes CASSPIEGVTEAFF.

This chain connects TRBV15 to TRBJ2-1; 7 nucleotides align to TRBD1. The ends lost 3 bases at V and 2 bases at J; junction bases unmatched: 7. This CDR3 has 16 amino acids. Germline V gives CDR1 LNHNV, CDR2 YYDKDF (reference sequence). DNA of the CDR3: TGTGCCACCAGCAGTGAACAGGGGAGTCCCTACAATGAGCAGTTCTTC. Translating it yields CATSSEQGSPYNEQFF.

The chain employs TRBV5-4 and TRBJ2-2; D gene ambiguous. Germline V gives CDR1 SGHNT, CDR2 YYREEE (reference sequence). The CDR3 loop spans 14 amino acids. Trimming took 4 bases from V and 4 from J, leaving 11 bases between them. The CDR3 nucleotides are TGTGCCAGCAGCGCAGCTAGTGTCACCGGGGAGCTGTTTTTT. It is translated as CASSAASVTGELFF.

The genes are TRBV19 and TRBJ2-7, with 9 bases lining up with TRBD1. Trimming removed 7 bases from V and 6 bases from J; junction bases left unmatched: 10. Germline V gives CDR1 LNHDA, CDR2 SQIVND (reference sequence). CDR3 length: 14 residues. In nucleotides, the CDR3 is TGTGCCAGTAAACAGGACAGGGGACAGTTCGAGCAGTACTTC. Protein product: CASKQDRGQFEQYF.

The chain joins TRBV7-9 to TRBJ2-3, with TRBD2 matching 7 bases. The CDR3 has 14 residues. V lost 5 bases, J lost 4 bases, and 6 bases stayed unmatched. Germline V gene data show CDR1 as SEHNR and CDR2 as FQNEAQ (reference sequence). In nucleotides, the CDR3 is TGTGCCAGCAGCCCTCAGCGGGACGCAGATACGCAGTATTTT. Its translation is CASSPQRDADTQYF.

V is TRBV2 and J is TRBJ1-3; no reliable D call. This CDR3 comprises 15 residues. V lost 9 bases to trimming and J lost 0 bases, with 15 bases between them. Per germline, CDR1 SNHLY and CDR2 FYNNEI. CDR3 bases: TGTGCCAGTAGGACTTCGCAAATCTCTGGAAACACCATATATTTT. It yields the protein CASRTSQISGNTIYF.

Only one count was recorded for this clone. The chain couples TRBV27 to TRBJ2-5; TRBD2 agrees at 10 bases. The germline CDR1 and CDR2 sequences are MNHEY and SMNVEV (reference sequence). V trimming: 1 base; J trimming: 4 bases; junction bases outside the gene matches: 0. CDR3 length: 14 residues. This CDR3 reads CASSLLAGGETQYF. The CDR3 DNA reads as TGTGCCAGCAGTTTATTAGCGGGGGGAGAGACCCAGTACTTC.

CDR3 DNA: TGTGCCACCTCGGACAGCTCCTACGAGCAGTACTTC. Protein sequence: CATSDSSYEQYF. V and J are TRBV6-6 and TRBJ2-7; D possibly corresponds to TRBD1 (6 bases). CDR3 length equals 12 residues. CDR1 MNHNY and CDR2 SVGAGI come from the germline V gene (reference sequence). The V end lost 10 bases, the J end lost 0 bases, and 10 bases lay between the germline ends.

The chain recombines TRBV5-1 with TRBJ2-2; unclear D gene. The germline CDR1 and CDR2 sequences are SGHRS and YFSETQ. The CDR3 loop spans 15 amino acids. V was cut by 2 bases and J by 4 bases, with 12 bases left in between. The CDR3 DNA reads TGCGCCAGCAGCTTCGGTTCTAACCCCACCGGGGAGCTGTTTTTT. Translation: CASSFGSNPTGELFF.

J is TRBJ1-2 and V is TRBV5-1; D is possibly TRBD1 (6 bases). Germline values: CDR1 SGHRS, CDR2 YFSETQ. This CDR3 comprises 13 residues. V was pared by 0 bases and J by 7 bases, with 10 bases between. DNA for the CDR3: TGCGCCAGCAGCTTGGACAGGGACCGTGGCTACACCTTC. It specifies CASSLDRDRGYTF.

This clone was seen just once. The V gene is TRBV5-1, the J gene TRBJ2-7, with 10 bases aligning to TRBD2. The V gene's germline CDR1 is SGHRS and CDR2 YFSETQ. V was clipped by 4 bases and J by 3 bases; unmatched bases: 7. The CDR3 extends over 15 amino acids. CDR3 residues: CASSRTSGTYYEQYF. The CDR3 coding sequence is TGCGCCAGCAGCCGTACTAGCGGGACTTACTACGAGCAGTACTTC.

This CDR3 is CASRQDRENQPQHF. In DNA, the CDR3 is TGCGCCAGCAGACAAGACAGGGAGAATCAGCCCCAGCATTTT. The chain is built from TRBV5-1 and TRBJ1-5, with 7 bases that match TRBD1. In germline, CDR1 is SGHRS, CDR2 YFSETQ. CDR3 length: 14 residues. After removal of 5 bases from V and 4 bases from J, the junction contained 6 bases not matched to a gene. Variable domain in full (rest from reference TRBV5-1 and TRBJ1-5): KAGVTQTPRYLIKTRGQQVTLSCSPISGHRSVSWYQQTPGQGLQFLFEYFSETQRNKGNFPGRFSGRQFSNSRSEMNVSTLELGDSALYLCASRQDRENQPQHFGDGTRLSIL.

This clone has more than one count but fewer than ten. This sequence joins TRBV21-1 and TRBJ1-1; the listed D gene, TRBD1, was not tested against the DNA. TRBV21-1 is a pseudogene segment. The CDR3 runs 14 residues. The chain's CDR3 is CASSGGQGNTEAFF. The CDR3 DNA is TGTGCCAGCAGTGGAGGACAGGGGAACACTGAAGCTTTCTTT.

This chain uses TRBV28 with TRBJ1-5; 11 nucleotides align to TRBD1. Germline CDR1 and CDR2: MDHEN and SYDVKM. The CDR3 runs to 14 residues. V shed 4 bases and J 7 bases; nucleotides not matched to a gene: 3. The CDR3 nucleotides read TGTGCCAGCAGTTGGGGACAGGGGGGGCAGCCCCAGCATTTT. This codes for CASSWGQGGQPQHF.

The chain recombines TRBV6-5 with TRBJ1-2; D perhaps matches TRBD1 (6 bases). This CDR3 spans 13 amino acids. V lost 6 bases and J lost 4, with 12 bases in between. Germline CDR1 is MNHEY and CDR2 is SVGAGI. The CDR3 loop reads CASRTTGTYGYTF. Written as DNA, the CDR3 is TGTGCCAGCAGGACTACAGGGACCTATGGCTACACCTTC.

V gene TRBV5-1 combines with J gene TRBJ2-5; tentatively, D is TRBD1 (7 bases). The CDR3 is made up of 14 amino acids. Germline V gene data show CDR1 as SGHRS and CDR2 as YFSETQ. V lost 4 bases, J lost 5 bases, and 15 bases lay in between. The CDR3 is CASSPRGDTETQYF. CDR3 nucleotide sequence: TGCGCCAGCAGCCCCAGGGGGGACACGGAGACCCAGTACTTC.

The chain joins TRBV27 to TRBJ2-7; D is perhaps TRBD2 (6 bases). V dropped 5 bases and J dropped 5 bases, with 13 bases sitting between them. CDR3 length: 13 residues. CDR1 is MNHEY and CDR2 is SMNVEV in the germline V gene (reference sequence). CDR3 residues: CASSNHPSDEQYF. For the CDR3, the DNA is TGTGCCAGCAGTAACCATCCTAGCGACGAGCAGTACTTC.

The chain carries TRBV28 and TRBJ2-2; weak D call: TRBD2 (5 bases). Germline CDR1 and CDR2: MDHEN and SYDVKM. CDR3 length: 14 residues. V lost 8 bases and J 1 base, leaving 11 bases between the germline ends. CDR3 protein: CASGRGGNTGELFF. The CDR3 DNA sequence: TGTGCCAGCGGGAGAGGCGGGAACACCGGGGAGCTGTTTTTT.

The chain has TRBV6-5 and TRBJ2-1; possibly TRBD1 for D (5 bases). The CDR3 spans 12 residues. Deletions cut 6 bases from V and 9 bases from J, with 12 bases between. Germline values: CDR1 MNHEY, CDR2 SVGAGI. CDR3 loop: CASSARDSEQFF. CDR3 nucleotides: TGTGCCAGCAGCGCCAGGGATAGTGAGCAGTTCTTC.

The genes are TRBV6-1 and TRBJ2-7; 8 nucleotides agree with TRBD1. Germline V lookup: CDR1 MNHNS, CDR2 SASEGT. V was pared by 6 bases and J by 3 bases, with 7 bases of the junction left unmatched. The CDR3 has 14 residues. Written as DNA, the CDR3 is TGTGCCAGCAGGGGACGGACAGGGCGCTACGAGCAGTACTTC. It translates to CASRGRTGRYEQYF.

V gene TRBV15 combines with J gene TRBJ2-1; 8 bases fit TRBD2. Trimming at V came to 8 bases and at J to 5 bases, leaving 5 bases not matched to a gene. This CDR3 comprises 13 residues. Looked up from germline, CDR1 is LNHNV and CDR2 is YYDKDF (reference sequence). The CDR3 loop is CATGGLGDNEQFF. DNA for the CDR3: TGTGCCACCGGGGGACTAGGGGACAATGAGCAGTTCTTC.

The rearrangement joins TRBV29-1 to TRBJ1-1; 7 nucleotides agree with TRBD1. This CDR3 has 13 amino acids. CDR1 SQVTM and CDR2 ANQGSEA come from the germline V gene. The J segment lost 8 bases and the V segment lost 6 bases, leaving 12 bases of the junction unmatched. CDR3 nucleotide sequence: TGCAGCGTGGCTAACAGGGGATTAAGAGAAGCTTTCTTT. Protein product: CSVANRGLREAFF.

The chain uses TRBV28 and TRBJ1-1; 7 bases are a match to TRBD1. The CDR3 consists of 13 residues. Trimming at V came to 6 bases and at J to 3 bases, leaving 4 bases not matched to a gene. Looked up from germline, CDR1 is MDHEN and CDR2 is SYDVKM. The CDR3 coding sequence is TGTGCCAGCAGCTCCACAGGGGACACTGAAGCTTTCTTT. Translated, it gives CASSSTGDTEAFF.

The V gene is TRBV9, the J gene TRBJ1-4, with D maybe TRBD1 (6 bases). Deletions cut 1 base from V and 0 bases from J, with 16 bases between. This CDR3 contains 18 residues. Germline values: CDR1 SGDLS, CDR2 YYNGEE. The CDR3 sequence is CASSVTGTITPTNEKLFF. CDR3 coding DNA: TGTGCCAGCAGCGTAACCGGGACAATCACCCCAACTAATGAAAAACTGTTTTTT.